The clone carrying this T cell receptor beta chain came up once. The data belong to a study of T cells in Graves' hyperthyroidism and ophthalmopathy. RNA transcripts provided the source from which TCR beta CDR3 regions were amplified. Initially, a first-round RT-PCR of the TCR CDR3 employed the HTBI primer set. TCRdb re-called the multiplex PCR reads through MiXCR, storing one row per CDR3 protein. The data contain around 97,000 distinct CDR3 sequences, roughly 47% of them seen just once; the ten biggest clones take up approximately 30%. This receptor was obtained from a man aged 35 to 55 with Graves' hyperthyroidism. The sample was blood.

CDR3 amino acids: CSARGVSGRAKNIQYF. CDR3 bases: TGCAGTGCTAGGGGGGTTAGCGGGAGAGCCAAAAACATTCAGTACTTC. The chain employs TRBV20-1 and TRBJ2-4; TRBD2 matches at 9 bases. CDR3 length equals 16 residues. CDR1 and CDR2 from the germline V gene are DFQATT and SNEGSKA (reference sequence). The J segment lost 0 bases and the V segment lost 3 bases, leaving 6 bases of the junction unmatched.